One sample yielded the 22 T cell receptor beta chains listed below, sequenced in a study of CD4 T cells in relation to SARS-CoV-2 and coronaviruses. Their cognate antigens are unknown. Profiled with immunoSEQ multiplex PCR; TCRdb holds only in-frame clones, not every one. The sample lists over 40,000 clones; approximately 87% were seen once. The sequencing input was naive CD4+ T cells from PBMCs, cultured in vitro. Regarding subset: naive CD4+ T cells isolated by negative enrichment. The receptors here all came from an adult with COVID-19.

The chain has TRBV7-9 and TRBJ2-4; D possibly corresponds to TRBD2 (6 bases). This CDR3 spans 14 amino acids. CDR1 is SEHNR, CDR2 FQNEAQ, per germline (reference sequence). V was shortened by 5 bases and J by 8 bases, with 16 bases between the two germline ends. CDR3 sequence (DNA): TGTGCCAGCAGCAAGACTAGTCCTGTCGACATTCAGTACTTC. Encoded protein: CASSKTSPVDIQYF.

V gene TRBV5-1 combines with J gene TRBJ2-5; 10 nucleotides agree with TRBD2. Germline CDR1 is SGHRS and CDR2 is YFSETQ. V shed 4 bases, J shed 3 bases, and the junction held 9 bases outside the gene matches. This CDR3 comprises 16 residues. The CDR3 here is CASSASLAGVEETQYF. The CDR3 DNA reads as TGCGCCAGCAGCGCCTCCCTAGCGGGAGTAGAAGAGACCCAGTACTTC.

V usage is TRBV3-1 (or the pseudogene TRBV3-2) and J usage is TRBJ1-3, with D possibly matching TRBD1 (5 bases). CDR3 length: 14 residues. Trimming cost V 4 bases and J 4 bases, with 11 bases left between them. Per the germline V gene, CDR1 is LGHDT and CDR2 is YNNKEL (reference sequence). The CDR3 sequence: CASSLAGVGNTIYF. The CDR3, as DNA: TGTGCCAGCAGCCTCGCGGGGGTCGGAAACACCATATATTTT.

The V and J genes are TRBV28 and TRBJ1-5, with D uncertain. Germline V lookup: CDR1 MDHEN, CDR2 SYDVKM. The length of the CDR3 is 13 residues. V was pared by 6 bases and J by 5 bases, with 11 bases between. CDR3 residues: CASRKRSDQPQHF. CDR3 sequence (DNA): TGTGCCAGCAGGAAAAGGTCTGATCAGCCCCAGCATTTT.

V usage is TRBV14 and J usage is TRBJ2-5; D may be TRBD2 (6 bases). Germline loops: CDR1 SGHDN, CDR2 FVKESK. The CDR3 sequence is 17 residues long. Trimming stripped 4 bases from V and 2 bases from J, with 20 bases between. CDR3 sequence: CASSLHSSGGWQETQYF. CDR3 nucleotides: TGTGCCAGCAGCCTTCACTCGAGTGGAGGGTGGCAAGAGACCCAGTACTTC.

The chain combines TRBV5-1 with TRBJ2-7; the D is unclear. Deletions cut 3 bases from V and 4 bases from J, with 11 bases between. The germline gives CDR1 SGHRS, CDR2 YFSETQ. The CDR3 contains 13 residues. CDR3: CASSSSLGYEQYF. The CDR3 coding sequence is TGCGCCAGCAGCTCCTCCTTGGGTTACGAGCAGTACTTC.

This CDR3 is CASSLIGVREEATDTQYF. The CDR3 nucleotides are TGTGCCAGCAGCTTAATTGGCGTGCGGGAGGAGGCGACAGATACGCAGTATTTT. This rearrangement joins TRBV5-6 to TRBJ2-3; 8 nucleotides align to TRBD2. Germline lookup yields CDR1 SGHDT and CDR2 YYEEEE. The CDR3 sequence is 18 residues long. Trimming removed 2 bases from V and 3 bases from J; junction bases left unmatched: 14.

This chain joins TRBV7-2 and TRBJ2-7; 14 nucleotides line up with TRBD2. This CDR3 is built from 16 residues. After removal of 3 bases from V and 5 bases from J, the junction contained 6 bases not matched to a gene. Germline CDR1 and CDR2: SGHTA and FQGNSA. The CDR3 DNA reads as TGTGCCAGCAGCTTCCTCGGGACTAGCGGGAGTAACGAGCAGTACTTC. It specifies CASSFLGTSGSNEQYF.

The rearrangement links TRBV6-1 to TRBJ2-4; tentative D call: TRBD2 (6 bases). Trimming shortened V by 1 base and J by 8 bases, and 9 bases separated the two germline ends. The germline V gene has CDR1 MNHNS and CDR2 SASEGT. The CDR3 totals 13 residues. CDR3 nucleotide sequence: TGTGCCAGCAGTGAAGTCCGGGGGTACATTCAGTACTTC. Its translation is CASSEVRGYIQYF.

The rearrangement joins TRBV6-5 to TRBJ1-1; unclear D gene. The V end lost 6 bases, the J end lost 1 base, and 6 bases lay between the germline ends. The CDR3 is 12 amino acids. Germline CDR1 is MNHEY and CDR2 is SVGAGI. CDR3 sequence: CASSRKNTEAFF. The CDR3 region has the DNA TGTGCCAGCAGCCGAAAGAACACTGAAGCTTTCTTT.

This chain connects TRBV27 to TRBJ2-7; 7 nucleotides align to TRBD1. After removal of 10 bases from V and 4 bases from J, the junction contained 7 bases not matched to a gene. This CDR3 contains 12 residues. CDR1 is MNHEY, CDR2 SMNVEV, per germline (reference sequence). The DNA of the CDR3 is TGTGCCACCCGGGACAGTACGTACGAGCAGTACTTC. Translating gives CATRDSTYEQYF.

The V and J genes are TRBV5-4 and TRBJ2-7, with 9 positions matching TRBD2. From germline, CDR1 is SGHNT and CDR2 YYREEE (reference sequence). The CDR3 totals 13 residues. V dropped 4 bases and J dropped 5; count of bases not matched to a gene: 4. The CDR3 loop reads CASSGGRGDEQYF. The CDR3 DNA follows: TGTGCCAGCAGCGGCGGGAGGGGGGACGAGCAGTACTTC. The complete variable domain, with remaining parts taken from reference TRBV5-4 and TRBJ2-7, reads ETGVTQSPTHLIKTRGQQVTLRCSSQSGHNTVSWYQQALGQGPQFIFQYYREEENGRGNFPPRFSGLQFPNYSSELNVNALELDDSALYLCASSGGRGDEQYFGPGTRLTVT.

The chain joins TRBV5-1 to TRBJ1-5, with a possible D match to TRBD1 (6 bases). The germline V gene has CDR1 SGHRS and CDR2 YFSETQ. V lost 4 bases, J lost 3 bases, and 14 bases lay in between. The CDR3 is 15 amino acids. CDR3 nucleotide sequence: TGCGCCAGCAGCAAGGGGGGGCTGGACAATCAGCCCCAGCATTTT. The encoded protein is CASSKGGLDNQPQHF.

The chain employs TRBV5-5 and TRBJ1-2; a possible D gene is TRBD1 (6 bases). Germline CDR1 and CDR2: SGHKS and YYEKEE (reference sequence). The CDR3 extends over 15 amino acids. V lost 1 base and J 4 bases, leaving 14 bases between the germline ends. The CDR3 nucleotides read TGTGCCAGCAGCTTGTACCCAGGGGCCGCCTATGGCTACACCTTC. This gives the protein CASSLYPGAAYGYTF. Supplemented by reference TRBV5-5 and TRBJ1-2, the full variable domain reads DAGVTQSPTHLIKTRGQQVTLRCSPISGHKSVSWYQQVLGQGPQFIFQYYEKEERGRGNFPDRFSARQFPNYSSELNVNALLLGDSALYLCASSLYPGAAYGYTFGSGTRLTVV.

Only one count was recorded for this clone. The V call is TRBV25-1, the J call TRBJ1-3, with a weak D call TRBD1 (6 bases). V lost 9 bases and J 3 bases, leaving 9 bases between the germline ends. Germline lookup yields CDR1 MGHDK and CDR2 SYGVNS. This CDR3 has 12 amino acids. The CDR3 loop reads CASTGRGNTIYF. CDR3 in DNA: TGTGCCAGTACAGGGCGTGGAAACACCATATATTTT.

The chain recombines TRBV7-2 with TRBJ2-5; D gene unclear. Trimming cost V 4 bases and J 8 bases, with 11 bases left between them. CDR3 length equals 12 residues. Germline V lookup: CDR1 SGHTA, CDR2 FQGNSA. The CDR3 protein is CASSSSSATQYF. Here the CDR3 DNA reads TGTGCCAGCAGCTCCTCCTCAGCAACCCAGTACTTC.

The chain recombines TRBV4-1 with TRBJ2-1; 7 bases align to TRBD2. The trim removed 1 base at V and 1 base at J, leaving 4 bases unmatched. In germline, CDR1 is MGHRA, CDR2 YSYEKL. The CDR3 has 16 amino acids. The CDR3 loop is CASSQGPGRSYNEQFF. The CDR3 DNA follows: TGCGCCAGCAGCCAAGGTCCCGGGAGGTCCTACAATGAGCAGTTCTTC.

The chain carries TRBV6-5 and TRBJ1-5, with D perhaps TRBD1 (6 bases). The CDR3 runs to 13 residues. Trimming pared 5 bases from V and 6 bases from J, leaving 11 bases between. Per germline, CDR1 MNHEY and CDR2 SVGAGI. This CDR3 is CASSIQGRQPQHF. In DNA form, the CDR3 reads TGTGCCAGCAGTATACAGGGTCGTCAGCCCCAGCATTTT.

The rearrangement uses TRBV7-9 and TRBJ2-3; no firm D call. The length of the CDR3 is 14 residues. V lost 5 bases to trimming and J lost 1 base, with 10 bases between them. CDR1 is SEHNR, CDR2 FQNEAQ, per germline (reference sequence). The CDR3 spells CASSTERRTDTQYF. The CDR3 DNA is TGTGCCAGCAGCACAGAGCGTCGCACAGATACGCAGTATTTT.

The rearrangement links TRBV11-3 to TRBJ2-3; the D gene is possibly TRBD2 (5 bases). The germline V gene has CDR1 SGHNT and CDR2 YENEEA. This CDR3 spans 13 amino acids. The V and J ends lost 1 base and 10 bases respectively, with 12 bases between them. Written as DNA, the CDR3 is TGTGCCAGCAGCTTAGTTTCCCTAGCTCCGCAGTATTTT. Translated: CASSLVSLAPQYF.

This chain joins TRBV5-6 and TRBJ1-1; 9 bases are a match to TRBD1. CDR1 is SGHDT, CDR2 YYEEEE, per germline. J gave up 3 bases and V 2 bases, and 8 bases lay outside the gene matches. The CDR3 is 16 residues long. CDR3 coding DNA: TGTGCCAGCAGCTTACCCGGACAGGGGTCGGACACTGAAGCTTTCTTT. It encodes CASSLPGQGSDTEAFF.

The chain couples TRBV5-1 to TRBJ1-3; D unclear. V shed 0 bases and J shed 0 bases, with 7 bases lying between them. CDR1 is SGHRS, CDR2 YFSETQ, per germline. The CDR3 runs to 15 residues. Written as DNA, the CDR3 is TGCGCCAGCAGCTTGGGCGCCAGCTCTGGAAACACCATATATTTT. This sequence encodes CASSLGASSGNTIYF.